The clone carrying this T cell receptor beta chain was recorded at least ten times. Its antigen is still unknown. This entry comes from a study of T cells in Graves' hyperthyroidism and ophthalmopathy. Study at large: Peripheral blood was collected at initial diagnosis, before any treatment.

Study results and caveats: The authors' 13 V-J model separated ophthalmopathy from stable hyperthyroidism.

The study based diagnoses on clinical symptoms, serum thyroxine and TRAb, thyroid ultrasound and orbital computed tomography. RNA transcripts were the template for amplifying TCR beta CDR3 regions. With the HTBI primer set, the TCR CDR3 went through a first round of RT-PCR. Each CDR3 protein is one row after TCRdb ran MiXCR on the multiplex PCR reads. The table shows a few hundred thousand distinct CDR3 sequences, with around a sixth occurring only once. The CDR3 length is 13 residues. Germline V gene lookup returns CDR1 SNHLY and CDR2 FYNNEI. The source material was blood. The TCR comes from a woman in her forties or fifties with Graves' hyperthyroidism. The V gene is TRBV2, the J gene TRBJ2-7; D possibly corresponds to TRBD1 (5 bases). DNA of the CDR3: TGTGCCAGCAGGGAAGACAGATCCTACGAGCAGTACGTC. Translation: CASREDRSYEQYV.